The 2 T cell receptor beta chains in this list originate from one sample, sequenced in a study of blood T cell repertoires in COVID-19. TCRdb's copy holds only in-frame clones and misses some; the assay was immunoSEQ multiplex PCR. The sample contains about 47,000 clones, roughly 89% of which appear only once. The sequencing sample was made of peripheral blood. These receptor sequences come from a man in his forties or fifties with acute or convalescent COVID-19.

The chain uses TRBV30 and TRBJ1-5; D remains ambiguous. The CDR3 is 13 amino acids. Per the germline V gene, CDR1 is GTSNPN and CDR2 is SVGIG (reference sequence). V dropped 2 bases and J dropped 8 bases, with 13 bases sitting between them. CDR3 in amino acids: CAWSLSRMEPQHF. Here the CDR3 DNA reads TGTGCCTGGAGTCTAAGCAGGATGGAGCCCCAGCATTTT. The entire variable domain, with the rest obtained from reference TRBV30 and TRBJ1-5, is as follows: SQTIHQWPATLVQPVGSPLSLECTVEGTSNPNLYWYRQAAGRGLQLLFYSVGIGQISSEVPQNLSASRPQDRQFILSSKKLLLSDSGFYLCAWSLSRMEPQHFGDGTRLSIL.

J is TRBJ2-7 and V is TRBV6-2 or TRBV6-3; the match to TRBD2 covers 9 bases. From germline, CDR1 is MNHEY and CDR2 SVGEGT. CDR3 size: 16 residues. J was trimmed by 5 bases and V by 3 bases; bases with no gene match: 11. The DNA for the CDR3 is TGTGCCAGCAGTTATAGCGGGAGTATCCGGGCTAACGAGCAGTACTTC. It codes for CASSYSGSIRANEQYF.